A single sample gave rise to the 25 T cell receptor beta chains below, sequenced in a study of blood T cell repertoires in COVID-19. TCRdb's table, derived via immunoSEQ multiplex PCR, lists solely in-frame clones and lacks some. The data contain 40,000 to 50,000 clones, around 81% of them singletons. Sequencing was performed on peripheral blood. The receptor set was obtained from a man aged 40-49 years with active or convalescent COVID-19.

This clone was seen a handful of times. The chain employs TRBV5-1 and TRBJ2-2; D is possibly TRBD1 (5 bases). Germline CDR1 reads SGHRS; CDR2 reads YFSETQ. The CDR3 runs to 15 residues. Trimming pared 1 base from V and 2 bases from J, leaving 9 bases between. The chain's CDR3 is CASSLLGQNTGELFF. The CDR3, as DNA: TGCGCCAGCAGCTTGCTCGGACAAAACACCGGGGAGCTGTTTTTT.

The CDR3 DNA follows: TGCGCCAGCAGCCAAGTCGGTGTTGGTAGCGGAGTCGTGCAGTTCTTC. Protein product: CASSQVGVGSGVVQFF. This chain uses TRBV4-1 with TRBJ2-1, with D tentatively TRBD2 (6 bases). This CDR3 has 16 residues. Looked up from germline, CDR1 is MGHRA and CDR2 is YSYEKL. V was cut by 1 base and J by 12 bases, with 22 bases left in between.

The V gene is TRBV7-8, the J gene TRBJ2-1; a possible D gene is TRBD2 (5 bases). CDR3 size: 17 residues. Trimming left V 7 bases short and J 2 bases short, with 21 bases between. CDR1 and CDR2 from the germline V gene are SGHVS and FQNEAQ. CDR3 in DNA: TGTGCCAGCACATCATTGGGCACGTCTAGCACCTACAATGAGCAGTTCTTC. It specifies CASTSLGTSSTYNEQFF. The whole variable domain, remainder taken from reference TRBV7-8 and TRBJ2-1, is GAGVSQSPRYKVAKRGQDVALRCDPISGHVSLFWYQQALGQGPEFLTYFQNEAQLDKSGLPSDRFFAERPEGSVSTLKIQRTQQEDSAVYLCASTSLGTSSTYNEQFFGPGTRLTVL.

The chain couples TRBV30 to TRBJ1-4, with a weak D call TRBD1 (6 bases). CDR1 and CDR2 from the germline V gene are GTSNPN and SVGIG (reference sequence). The CDR3 is 13 residues long. Trimming left V 4 bases short and J 5 bases short, with 11 bases between. The CDR3 DNA follows: TGTGCCTGGAAAAGGGGGGGGAATGAAAAACTGTTTTTT. Translation gives CAWKRGGNEKLFF.

This chain connects TRBV30 to TRBJ1-2; 10 nucleotides match TRBD1. J gave up 7 bases and V 4 bases, and 6 bases lay outside the gene matches. The germline V gene encodes CDR1 GTSNPN and CDR2 SVGIG (reference sequence). This CDR3 has 13 residues. The CDR3 reads CAWKNRDRGGYTF. The CDR3 DNA sequence: TGTGCCTGGAAAAACCGGGACAGGGGTGGCTACACCTTC.

The chain is built from TRBV6-2 or TRBV6-3 and TRBJ2-2, with a tentative D call TRBD1 (6 bases). Germline-derived CDR1 and CDR2 are MNHEY and SVGEGT. The CDR3 length is 15 residues. V was pared by 3 bases and J by 5 bases, with 13 bases between. Here the CDR3 DNA reads TGTGCCAGCAGTTATACCGGCCAGGGGACCGGGGAGCTGTTTTTT. As protein: CASSYTGQGTGELFF.

The chain employs TRBV5-6 and TRBJ2-1; a weak D match, TRBD2 (5 bases). With 4 bases removed from V and 6 bases from J, the gap between germline ends came to 11 bases. CDR3 length: 13 amino acids. Germline lookup yields CDR1 SGHDT and CDR2 YYEEEE. CDR3 in amino acids: CASSRTGSNEQFF. CDR3 sequence (DNA): TGTGCCAGCAGCCGGACGGGGAGCAATGAGCAGTTCTTC.

V usage is TRBV7-8 and J usage is TRBJ2-1, with no clear D. The CDR3 loop spans 14 amino acids. Germline assignment: CDR1 SGHVS and CDR2 FQNEAQ. V was clipped by 2 bases and J by 7 bases, with 12 bases between them. CDR3 in DNA: TGTGCCAGCAGCTTACGGGTCCAGAAGAATGAGCAGTTCTTC. Encoded protein: CASSLRVQKNEQFF.

This chain links TRBV5-1 with TRBJ1-1; D perhaps matches TRBD1 (6 bases). The germline V gene has CDR1 SGHRS and CDR2 YFSETQ. The V and J ends lost 3 bases and 1 base respectively, with 19 bases between them. The CDR3 sequence is 17 residues long. The CDR3 protein is CASSSRSGDNGNTEAFF. The CDR3 DNA follows: TGCGCCAGCAGCTCCAGATCAGGGGACAACGGGAACACTGAAGCTTTCTTT.

This rearrangement joins TRBV11-2 to TRBJ1-4; 9 bases match TRBD1. The CDR3 totals 16 residues. The germline V gene encodes CDR1 SGHAT and CDR2 FQNNGV. Germline trimming cut 5 bases from V and 3 bases from J; bases unmatched to any gene: 7. For the CDR3, the DNA is TGTGCCAGCAGCCCAAGGGACAGGGCCTCTAATGAAAAACTGTTTTTT. Amino acids: CASSPRDRASNEKLFF.

The chain employs TRBV11-2 and TRBJ1-1; 9 bases are shared with TRBD1. This CDR3 contains 12 residues. The germline V gene encodes CDR1 SGHAT and CDR2 FQNNGV. V dropped 4 bases and J dropped 10; count of bases not matched to a gene: 4. This CDR3 reads CASSSQGARAFF. The CDR3 DNA follows: TGTGCCAGCAGCTCACAGGGGGCGCGAGCTTTCTTT.

The J gene is TRBJ2-3, the V gene TRBV29-1; 9 positions match TRBD2. The V and J ends lost 4 bases and 6 bases, in that order; junction bases with no gene match: 8. CDR1 is SQVTM, CDR2 ANQGSEA, per germline. CDR3 length: 14 residues. Written as DNA, the CDR3 is TGCAGCGTTGTTTTAGCGGGGGCCATGGATACGCAGTATTTT. This gives the protein CSVVLAGAMDTQYF.

The CDR3 bases are TGTGCCAGCATGGAGCGGAACTATGGCTACACCTTC. Translation gives CASMERNYGYTF. The chain joins TRBV28 to TRBJ1-2; D gene uncertain. V was shortened by 7 bases and J by 2 bases, with 8 bases between the two germline ends. Per germline, CDR1 MDHEN and CDR2 SYDVKM. The CDR3 is 12 residues long.

The J gene is TRBJ1-1, the V gene TRBV29-1, with D possibly being TRBD1 (6 bases). V lost 5 bases to trimming and J lost 8 bases, with 12 bases between them. Germline CDR1 and CDR2: SQVTM and ANQGSEA. This CDR3 contains 11 residues. The CDR3 DNA follows: TGCAGCGTTTCGGACAGTAGAGAAGCTTTCTTT. This codes for CSVSDSREAFF.

The V gene is TRBV5-4, the J gene TRBJ1-1, with D unclear. Germline V gene data show CDR1 as SGHNT and CDR2 as YYREEE (reference sequence). Trimming took off 3 bases at V and 2 bases at J, with 17 bases between the two ends. The CDR3 loop spans 16 amino acids. The CDR3, as DNA: TGTGCCAGCAGCTCCGGTAGCGCAGCCGTTAACACTGAAGCTTTCTTT. It yields the protein CASSSGSAAVNTEAFF.

V is TRBV4-1 and J is TRBJ2-7, with D possibly being TRBD1 (6 bases). This CDR3 has 15 residues. Trimming removed 1 base at V and 2 bases at J, with 12 bases between. CDR1 and CDR2 from the germline V gene are MGHRA and YSYEKL. The CDR3 protein is CASSQGGGLPYEQYF. CDR3 sequence (DNA): TGCGCCAGCAGCCAAGGAGGGGGTCTCCCCTACGAGCAGTACTTC.

The V and J genes are TRBV11-2 and TRBJ1-1; tentative D call: TRBD1 (6 bases). Germline loops: CDR1 SGHAT, CDR2 FQNNGV. This CDR3 region has 13 residues. V lost 8 bases, J lost 3 bases, and 13 bases lay in between. CDR3 protein: CASGSTGYTEAFF. CDR3 DNA sequence: TGTGCCAGCGGGTCAACAGGGTACACTGAAGCTTTCTTT.

The CDR3 loop reads CASSVGRTGLYGYTF. CDR3 DNA: TGTGCCAGCAGCGTAGGGCGGACAGGCCTATATGGCTACACCTTC. The rearrangement uses TRBV9 and TRBJ1-2; 7 nucleotides align to TRBD1. The CDR3 covers 15 residues. The V gene's germline CDR1 is SGDLS and CDR2 YYNGEE. J lost 5 bases, V lost 0 bases, and 7 bases had no gene match.

V is TRBV30 and J is TRBJ2-3; possibly TRBD2 for D (6 bases). V was trimmed by 4 bases and J by 3 bases, leaving 14 bases between them. CDR1 and CDR2 from the germline V gene are GTSNPN and SVGIG (reference sequence). This CDR3 spans 14 amino acids. CDR3 amino acids: CAWTPGGKTDTQYF. DNA of the CDR3: TGTGCCTGGACCCCCGGCGGGAAAACAGATACGCAGTATTTT.

The gene calls are TRBV6-5 and TRBJ2-7, with 7 bases lining up with TRBD2. This CDR3 region has 15 residues. CDR1 is MNHEY and CDR2 is SVGAGI in the germline V gene. V shed 0 bases, J shed 3 bases, and the junction held 5 bases outside the gene matches. The CDR3 spells CASSYSSSGGYEQYF. The CDR3 DNA follows: TGTGCCAGCAGTTACTCGAGTTCGGGGGGCTACGAGCAGTACTTC.

This clone was seen a single time. The chain recombines TRBV5-1 with TRBJ2-7, with 10 bases matching TRBD1. The V gene end was trimmed by 4 bases and the J gene end by 6 bases; junction bases not matched to a gene: 13. Germline V gives CDR1 SGHRS, CDR2 YFSETQ. The CDR3 has 16 residues. DNA for the CDR3: TGCGCCAGCAGCCCAAAGGAGGCCGGGACAGGGGTCGAGCAGTACTTC. This translates into CASSPKEAGTGVEQYF.

This clone turned up a few times. The rearrangement links TRBV30 to TRBJ1-5; D may be TRBD1 (5 bases). This CDR3 spans 16 amino acids. The V gene lost 2 bases and the J gene lost 0 bases, with 14 bases spanning the gap. Germline loops: CDR1 GTSNPN, CDR2 SVGIG (reference sequence). The CDR3 protein is CAWSPQTRGSNQPQHF. The CDR3 nucleotides read TGTGCCTGGAGTCCTCAAACAAGGGGTAGCAATCAGCCCCAGCATTTT.

The CDR3 DNA is TGTGCCAGCAGTGGGCAGGGGGCACTCAATCAGCCCCAGCATTTT. Translating gives CASSGQGALNQPQHF. This chain uses TRBV2 with TRBJ1-5; 8 bases agree with TRBD1. Germline V gene lookup returns CDR1 SNHLY and CDR2 FYNNEI. J was trimmed by 3 bases and V by 4 bases; bases with no gene match: 5. CDR3 length: 15 amino acids.

The CDR3 DNA reads as TGTGCCAGTAGTCCGGGAGTAAGGACGGAGACCCAGTACTTC. Translated: CASSPGVRTETQYF. This chain joins TRBV19 and TRBJ2-5, with TRBD2 as a possible D gene (6 bases). Looked up from germline, CDR1 is LNHDA and CDR2 is SQIVND (reference sequence). The CDR3 spans 14 residues. The V end was cut by 5 bases, the J end by 5 bases, with 15 bases between.

V and J are TRBV12-3 or TRBV12-4 and TRBJ1-3, with TRBD1 as a possible D gene (5 bases). The CDR3 has 12 residues. Trimming cost V 5 bases and J 4 bases, with 6 bases left between them. The CDR3 loop reads CASSGGGNTIYF. In DNA, the CDR3 is TGTGCCAGCAGTGGGGGGGGAAACACCATATATTTT.